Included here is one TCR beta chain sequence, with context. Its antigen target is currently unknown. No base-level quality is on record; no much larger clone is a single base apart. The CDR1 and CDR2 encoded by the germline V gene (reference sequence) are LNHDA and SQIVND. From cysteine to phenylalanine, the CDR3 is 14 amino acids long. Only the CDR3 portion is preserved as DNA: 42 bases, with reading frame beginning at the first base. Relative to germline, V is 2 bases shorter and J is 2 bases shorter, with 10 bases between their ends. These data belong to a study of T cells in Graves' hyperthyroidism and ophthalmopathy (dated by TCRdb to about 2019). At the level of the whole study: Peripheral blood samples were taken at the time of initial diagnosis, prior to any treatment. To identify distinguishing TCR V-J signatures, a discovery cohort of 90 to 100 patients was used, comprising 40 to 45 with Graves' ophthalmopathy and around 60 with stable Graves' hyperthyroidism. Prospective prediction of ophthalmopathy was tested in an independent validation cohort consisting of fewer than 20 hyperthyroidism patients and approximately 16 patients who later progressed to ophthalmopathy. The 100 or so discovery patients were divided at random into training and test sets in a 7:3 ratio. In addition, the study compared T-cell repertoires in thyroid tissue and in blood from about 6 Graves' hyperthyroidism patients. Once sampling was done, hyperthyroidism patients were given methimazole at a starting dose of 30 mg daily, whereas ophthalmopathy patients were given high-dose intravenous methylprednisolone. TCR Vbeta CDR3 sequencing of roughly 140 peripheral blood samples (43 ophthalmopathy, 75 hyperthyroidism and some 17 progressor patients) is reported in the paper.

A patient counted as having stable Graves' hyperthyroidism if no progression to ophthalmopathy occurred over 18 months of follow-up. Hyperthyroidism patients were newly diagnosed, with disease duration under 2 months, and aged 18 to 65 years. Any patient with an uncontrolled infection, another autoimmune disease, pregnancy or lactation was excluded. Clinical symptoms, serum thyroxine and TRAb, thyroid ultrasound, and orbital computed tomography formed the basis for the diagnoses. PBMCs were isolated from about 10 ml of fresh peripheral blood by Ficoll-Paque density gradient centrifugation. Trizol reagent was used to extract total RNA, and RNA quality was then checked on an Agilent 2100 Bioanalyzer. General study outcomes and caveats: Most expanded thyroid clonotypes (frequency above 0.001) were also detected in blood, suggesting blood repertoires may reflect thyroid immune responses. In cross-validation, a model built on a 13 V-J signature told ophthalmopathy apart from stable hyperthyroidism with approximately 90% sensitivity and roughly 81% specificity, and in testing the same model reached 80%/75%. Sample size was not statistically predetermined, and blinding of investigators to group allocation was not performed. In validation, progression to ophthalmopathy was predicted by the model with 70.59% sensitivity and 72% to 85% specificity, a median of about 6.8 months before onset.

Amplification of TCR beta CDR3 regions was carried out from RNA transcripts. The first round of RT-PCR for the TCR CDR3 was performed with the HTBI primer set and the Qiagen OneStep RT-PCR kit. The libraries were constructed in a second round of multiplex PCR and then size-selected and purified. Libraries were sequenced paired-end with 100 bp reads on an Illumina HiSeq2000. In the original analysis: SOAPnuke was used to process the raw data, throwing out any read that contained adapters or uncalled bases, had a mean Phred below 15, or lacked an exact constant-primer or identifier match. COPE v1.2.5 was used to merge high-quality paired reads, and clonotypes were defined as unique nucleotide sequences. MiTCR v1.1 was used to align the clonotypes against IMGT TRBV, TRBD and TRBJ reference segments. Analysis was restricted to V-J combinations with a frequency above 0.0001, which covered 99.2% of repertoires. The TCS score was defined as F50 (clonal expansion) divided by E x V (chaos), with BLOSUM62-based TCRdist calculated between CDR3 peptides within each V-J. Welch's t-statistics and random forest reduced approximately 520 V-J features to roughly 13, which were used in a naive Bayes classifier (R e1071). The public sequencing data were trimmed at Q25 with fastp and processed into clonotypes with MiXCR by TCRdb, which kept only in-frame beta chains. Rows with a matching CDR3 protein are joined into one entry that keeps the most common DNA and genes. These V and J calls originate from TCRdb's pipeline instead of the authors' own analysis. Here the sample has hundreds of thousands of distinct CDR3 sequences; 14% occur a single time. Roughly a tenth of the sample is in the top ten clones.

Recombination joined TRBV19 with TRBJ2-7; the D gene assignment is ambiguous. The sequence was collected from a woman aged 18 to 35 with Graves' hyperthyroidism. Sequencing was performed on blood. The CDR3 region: CASSIRFHTYEQYF. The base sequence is TGTGCCAGTAGTATACGTTTTCACACCTACGAGCAGTACTTC.